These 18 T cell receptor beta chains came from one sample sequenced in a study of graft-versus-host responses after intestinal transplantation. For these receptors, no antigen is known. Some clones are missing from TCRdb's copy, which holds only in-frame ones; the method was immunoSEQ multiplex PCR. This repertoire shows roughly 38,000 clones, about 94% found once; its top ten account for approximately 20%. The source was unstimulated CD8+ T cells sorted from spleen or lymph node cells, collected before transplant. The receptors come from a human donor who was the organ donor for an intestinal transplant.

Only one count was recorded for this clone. The CDR3 loop is CASSDRLAGGDEQFF. The CDR3 nucleotides read TGTGCCAGCAGCGATCGACTAGCGGGAGGCGATGAGCAGTTCTTC. The V call is TRBV9, the J call TRBJ2-1, with 13 bases fitting TRBD2. The germline CDR1 and CDR2 sequences are SGDLS and YYNGEE. The CDR3 runs 15 residues. V lost 3 bases, J lost 8 bases, and 5 bases stayed unmatched.

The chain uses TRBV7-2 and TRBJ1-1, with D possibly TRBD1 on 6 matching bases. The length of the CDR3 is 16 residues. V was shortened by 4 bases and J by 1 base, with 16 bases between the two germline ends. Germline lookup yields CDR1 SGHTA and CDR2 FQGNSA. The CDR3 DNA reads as TGTGCCAGCAGCTCCACGGGGGCGGGACAGAACACTGAAGCTTTCTTT. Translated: CASSSTGAGQNTEAFF.

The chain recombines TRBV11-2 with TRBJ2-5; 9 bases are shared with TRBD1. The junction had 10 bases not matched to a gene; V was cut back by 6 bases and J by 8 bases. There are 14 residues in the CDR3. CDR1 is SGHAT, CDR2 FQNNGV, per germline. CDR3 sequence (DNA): TGTGCCAGCAGGAGGGACAGGGAGCTCTATACCCAGTACTTC. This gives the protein CASRRDRELYTQYF.

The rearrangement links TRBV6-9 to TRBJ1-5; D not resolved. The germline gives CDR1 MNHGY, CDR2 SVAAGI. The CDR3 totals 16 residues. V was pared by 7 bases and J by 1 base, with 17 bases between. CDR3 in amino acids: CASTPAGYASNQPQHF. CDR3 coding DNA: TGTGCCAGCACCCCGGCGGGTTATGCGAGCAATCAGCCCCAGCATTTT.

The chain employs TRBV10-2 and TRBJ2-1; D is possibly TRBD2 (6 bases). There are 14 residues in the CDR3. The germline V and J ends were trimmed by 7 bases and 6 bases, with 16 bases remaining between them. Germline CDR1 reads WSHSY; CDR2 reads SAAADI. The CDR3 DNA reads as TGCGCCAGCACGGCGGGGTCAAAGCGCAATGAGCAGTTCTTC. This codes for CASTAGSKRNEQFF.

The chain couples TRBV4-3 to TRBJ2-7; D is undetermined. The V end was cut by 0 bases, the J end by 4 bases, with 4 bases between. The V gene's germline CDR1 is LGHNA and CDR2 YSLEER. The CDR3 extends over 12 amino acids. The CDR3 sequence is CASSQDEYEQYF. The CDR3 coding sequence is TGCGCCAGCAGCCAAGATGAGTACGAGCAGTACTTC.

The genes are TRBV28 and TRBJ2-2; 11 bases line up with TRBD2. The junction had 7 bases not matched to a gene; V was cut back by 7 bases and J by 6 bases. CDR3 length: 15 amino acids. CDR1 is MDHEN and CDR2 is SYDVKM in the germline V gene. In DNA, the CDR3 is TGTGCCAGCACCCTTAGCGGGAGGGGGTCCGGGGAGCTGTTTTTT. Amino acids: CASTLSGRGSGELFF. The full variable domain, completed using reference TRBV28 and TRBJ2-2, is DVKVTQSSRYLVKRTGEKVFLECVQDMDHENMFWYRQDPGLGLRLIYFSYDVKMKEKGDIPEGYSVSREKKERFSLILESASTNQTSMYLCASTLSGRGSGELFFGEGSRLTVL.

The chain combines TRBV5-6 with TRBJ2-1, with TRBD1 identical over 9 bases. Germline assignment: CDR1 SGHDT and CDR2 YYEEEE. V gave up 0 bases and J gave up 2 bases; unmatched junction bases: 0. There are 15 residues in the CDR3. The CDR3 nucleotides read TGTGCCAGCAGCTTGGGACAGGGGGCCTACAATGAGCAGTTCTTC. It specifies CASSLGQGAYNEQFF.

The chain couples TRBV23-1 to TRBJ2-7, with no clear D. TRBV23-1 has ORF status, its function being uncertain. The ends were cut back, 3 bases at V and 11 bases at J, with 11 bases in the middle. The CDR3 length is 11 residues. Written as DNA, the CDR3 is TGCGCCAGCAGTCATGACCTCGTGGAGTACTTC. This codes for CASSHDLVEYF.

CDR3 in DNA: TGCGCCAGCAGTCGTCCCACGGGGGGGCAAAAATATGGCTACACCTTC. Its protein is CASSRPTGGQKYGYTF. The gene calls are TRBV23-1 and TRBJ1-2; D may be TRBD1 (6 bases). TRBV23-1 is identified as an open reading frame with a role that is uncertain. V was pared by 4 bases and J by 5 bases, with 20 bases between. The CDR3 covers 16 residues.

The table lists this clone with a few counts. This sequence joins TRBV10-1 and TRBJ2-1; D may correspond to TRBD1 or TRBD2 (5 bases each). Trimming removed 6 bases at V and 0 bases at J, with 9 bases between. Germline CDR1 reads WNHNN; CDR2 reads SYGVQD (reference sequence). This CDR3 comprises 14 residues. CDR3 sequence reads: CASRWGSSYNEQFF. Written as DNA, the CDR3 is TGCGCCAGCAGGTGGGGGAGCTCCTACAATGAGCAGTTCTTC.

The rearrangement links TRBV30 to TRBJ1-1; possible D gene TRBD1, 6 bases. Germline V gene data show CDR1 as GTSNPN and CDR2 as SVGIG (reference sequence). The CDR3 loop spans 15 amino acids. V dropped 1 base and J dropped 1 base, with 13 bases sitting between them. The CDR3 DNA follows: TGTGCCTGGAGTGCAATCGGGACATCGAACACTGAAGCTTTCTTT. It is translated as CAWSAIGTSNTEAFF. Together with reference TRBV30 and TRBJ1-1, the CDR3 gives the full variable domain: SQTIHQWPATLVQPVGSPLSLECTVEGTSNPNLYWYRQAAGRGLQLLFYSVGIGQISSEVPQNLSASRPQDRQFILSSKKLLLSDSGFYLCAWSAIGTSNTEAFFGQGTRLTVV.

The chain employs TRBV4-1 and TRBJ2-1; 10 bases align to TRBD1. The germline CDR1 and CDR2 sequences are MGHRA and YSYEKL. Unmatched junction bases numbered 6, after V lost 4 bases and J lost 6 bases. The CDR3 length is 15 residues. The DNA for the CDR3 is TGCGCCAGCAGCCTCACGGGACAGGGGAGCAATGAGCAGTTCTTC. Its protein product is CASSLTGQGSNEQFF.

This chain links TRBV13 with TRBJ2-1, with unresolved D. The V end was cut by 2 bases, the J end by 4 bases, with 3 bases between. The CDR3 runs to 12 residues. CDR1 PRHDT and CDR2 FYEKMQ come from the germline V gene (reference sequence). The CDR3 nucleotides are TGTGCCAGCAGCTTACAGTACAATGAGCAGTTCTTC. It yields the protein CASSLQYNEQFF.

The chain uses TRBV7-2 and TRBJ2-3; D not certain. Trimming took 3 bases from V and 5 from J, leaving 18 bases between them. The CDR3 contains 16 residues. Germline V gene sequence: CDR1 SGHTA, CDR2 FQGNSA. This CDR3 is CASSFQVEPPLDTQYF. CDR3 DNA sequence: TGTGCCAGCAGCTTTCAGGTGGAGCCCCCCCTAGATACGCAGTATTTT.

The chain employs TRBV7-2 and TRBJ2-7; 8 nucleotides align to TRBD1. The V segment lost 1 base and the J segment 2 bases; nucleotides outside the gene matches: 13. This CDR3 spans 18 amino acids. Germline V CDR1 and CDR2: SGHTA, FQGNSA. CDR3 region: CASSLVSRTGGIPYEQYF. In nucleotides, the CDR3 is TGTGCCAGCAGCTTAGTTTCCCGTACAGGGGGAATACCCTACGAGCAGTACTTC.

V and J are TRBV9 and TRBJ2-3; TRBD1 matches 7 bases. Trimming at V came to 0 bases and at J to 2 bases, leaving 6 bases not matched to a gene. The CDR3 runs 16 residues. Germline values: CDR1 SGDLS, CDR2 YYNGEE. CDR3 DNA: TGTGCCAGCAGCGTAGGACAGGGCACCTACACAGATACGCAGTATTTT. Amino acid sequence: CASSVGQGTYTDTQYF.

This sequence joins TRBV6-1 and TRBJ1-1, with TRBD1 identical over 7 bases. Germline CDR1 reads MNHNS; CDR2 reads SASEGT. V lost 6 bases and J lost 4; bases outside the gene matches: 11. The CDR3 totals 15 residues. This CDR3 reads CASRSRQGIPTEAFF. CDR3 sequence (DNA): TGTGCCAGCAGATCCCGACAGGGAATTCCCACTGAAGCTTTCTTT.